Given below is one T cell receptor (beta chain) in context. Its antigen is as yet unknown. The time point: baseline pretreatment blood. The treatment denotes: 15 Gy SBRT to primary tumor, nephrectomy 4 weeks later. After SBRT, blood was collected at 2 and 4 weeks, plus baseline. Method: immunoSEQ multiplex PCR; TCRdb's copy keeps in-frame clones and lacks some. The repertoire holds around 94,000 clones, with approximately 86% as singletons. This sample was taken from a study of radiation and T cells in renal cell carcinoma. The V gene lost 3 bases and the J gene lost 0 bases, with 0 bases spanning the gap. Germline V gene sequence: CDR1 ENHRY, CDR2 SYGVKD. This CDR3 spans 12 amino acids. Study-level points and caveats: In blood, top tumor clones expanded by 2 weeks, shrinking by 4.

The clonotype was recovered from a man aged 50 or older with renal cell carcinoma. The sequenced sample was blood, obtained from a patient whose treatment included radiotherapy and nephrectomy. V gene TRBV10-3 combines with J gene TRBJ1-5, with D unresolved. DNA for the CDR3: TGTGCCATCAGTGATAGCAATCAGCCCCAGCATTTT. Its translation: CAISDSNQPQHF.